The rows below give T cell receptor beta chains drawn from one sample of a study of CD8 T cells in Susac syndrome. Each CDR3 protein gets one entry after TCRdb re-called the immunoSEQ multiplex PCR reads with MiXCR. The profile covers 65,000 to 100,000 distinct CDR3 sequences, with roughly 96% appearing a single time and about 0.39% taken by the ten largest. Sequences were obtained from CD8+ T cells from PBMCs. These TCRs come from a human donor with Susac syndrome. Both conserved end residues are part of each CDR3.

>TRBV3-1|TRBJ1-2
CASSQVESHYGYTF
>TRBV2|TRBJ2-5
CASSESVAVQETQYF
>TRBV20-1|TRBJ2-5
CSAREESRKETQYF
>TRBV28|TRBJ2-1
CASGGVPDTDEQFF
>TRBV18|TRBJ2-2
CASSTARNTGELFF
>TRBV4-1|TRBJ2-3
CASSPFFQASGDTDTQYF
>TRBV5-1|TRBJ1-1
CASSFRQGDTEAFF
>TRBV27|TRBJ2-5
CASSLVLAGGLLETQYF
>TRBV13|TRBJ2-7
CASSLGFQEQYF
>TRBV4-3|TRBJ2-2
CASSQGNTGELFF
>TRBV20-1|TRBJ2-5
CSAVETAPETQYF
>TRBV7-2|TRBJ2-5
CASGGAETQYF
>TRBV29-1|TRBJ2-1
CSVDGYNEQFF
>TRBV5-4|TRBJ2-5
CASKSRGSPQETQYF
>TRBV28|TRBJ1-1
CASSLAWNTEAFF
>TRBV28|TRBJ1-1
CASLIPEAFF
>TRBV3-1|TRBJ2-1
CASSQIRLGGAYNEQFF
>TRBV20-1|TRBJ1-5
CSAPSGQYRNQPQHF
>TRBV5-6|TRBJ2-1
CASSEQGGYNEQFF
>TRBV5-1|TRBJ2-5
CASSAPSGTEKTQYF
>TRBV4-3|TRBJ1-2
CASSGRTGTKGYTF
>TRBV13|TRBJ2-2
CASSEGRIAPSELFF
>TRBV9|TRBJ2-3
CASSAEGITDTQYF
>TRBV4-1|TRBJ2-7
CASSLSDSFSYEQYF
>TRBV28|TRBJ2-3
CASNSGDTQYF
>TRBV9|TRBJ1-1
CASSSTRGGTEAFF
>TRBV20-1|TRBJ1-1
CSARPRDTEAFF
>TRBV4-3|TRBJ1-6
CASSQDAGGSEPLHF
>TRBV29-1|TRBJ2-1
CSAKEEWGAYNEQFF
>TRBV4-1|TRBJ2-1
CASSQELRGGGYNEQFF
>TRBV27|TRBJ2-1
CASTASGMFHEQFF
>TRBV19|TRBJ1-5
CASSRIFSNQPQHF
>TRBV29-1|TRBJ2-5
CSVGFRDGETQYF
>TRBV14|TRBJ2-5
CASSQFGGQETQYF
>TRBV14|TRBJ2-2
CASSRSTAGGELFF
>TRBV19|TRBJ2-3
CASLAGETDTQYF
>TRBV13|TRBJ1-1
CASTLLNTEAFF
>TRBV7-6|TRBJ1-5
CASSLDRGQPQHF
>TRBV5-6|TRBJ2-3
CASSPVGRTSASDTQYF
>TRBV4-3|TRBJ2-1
CASSQDGVGSYNEQFF
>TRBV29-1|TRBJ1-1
CSVRLDGEAFF
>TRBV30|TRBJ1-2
CACPGYYGYTF
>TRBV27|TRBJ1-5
CASSRARGNQPQHF
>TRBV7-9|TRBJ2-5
CASSSPSSRSRKTQYF
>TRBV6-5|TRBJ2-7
CASSYSGSYEQYF
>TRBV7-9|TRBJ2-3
CASSFPLAGGQGTDTQYF
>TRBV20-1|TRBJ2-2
CSARPAVYTGELFF
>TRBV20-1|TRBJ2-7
CSARENAYEQYF
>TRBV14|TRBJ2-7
CASSKGSTPLYEQYF
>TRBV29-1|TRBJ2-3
CSGWKWEREGPEADTQYF
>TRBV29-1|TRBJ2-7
CSVEDRLYEQYF
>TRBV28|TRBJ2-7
CASSVQGAAYEQYF
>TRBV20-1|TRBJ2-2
CSARPPGQGPGELFF
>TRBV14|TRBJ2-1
CASSVDGSSYNEQFF
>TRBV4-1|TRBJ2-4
CASSPGTNIQYF
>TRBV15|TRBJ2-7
CATSRADGTYEQYF
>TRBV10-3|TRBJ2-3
CAISESGSTDTQYF
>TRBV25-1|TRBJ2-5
CASSPDSIRLAGETQYF
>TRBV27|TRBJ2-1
CASSPAGGAYNEQFF
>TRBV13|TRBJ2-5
CASSHNRAPEETQYF